These 22 T cell receptor beta chains share one sample of origin, sequenced in a study of T cells after yellow fever vaccination. Via MiXCR, TCRdb re-called the 5' RACE reads, giving one row per CDR3 protein. This table holds some 600,000 distinct CDR3 sequences, approximately 16% found once. Sequenced here: PBMCs, sampled 5 days after the first yellow fever vaccination. Receptors were obtained from a man aged 18-30 years who received the YFV17D yellow fever vaccine.

Only a few counts were recorded for this clonotype. V is TRBV4-1 and J is TRBJ2-1; D not resolved. Per germline, CDR1 MGHRA and CDR2 YSYEKL. With 1 base removed from V and 0 bases from J, the gap between germline ends came to 10 bases. The CDR3 is made up of 16 amino acids. The CDR3 spells CASSQVDLISYNEQFF. Written as DNA, the CDR3 is TGCGCCAGCAGCCAAGTGGACCTGATCTCCTACAATGAGCAGTTCTTC.

The rearrangement uses TRBV6-5 and TRBJ1-2; possibly TRBD1 for D (6 bases). CDR1 and CDR2 from the germline V gene are MNHEY and SVGAGI. Trimming cost V 0 bases and J 0 bases, with 11 bases left between them. The CDR3 length is 16 residues. The CDR3 nucleotides are TGTGCCAGCAGTTACTCTCGGACAGATTCTAACTATGGCTACACCTTC. As protein: CASSYSRTDSNYGYTF.

The CDR3 protein is CASSQDSGYPSYEQYF. CDR3 bases: TGCGCCAGCAGCCAAGATTCCGGGTACCCCTCCTACGAGCAGTACTTC. V is TRBV4-3 and J is TRBJ2-7, with D hard to call. Trimming took off 0 bases at V and 0 bases at J, with 12 bases between the two ends. The germline gives CDR1 LGHNA, CDR2 YSLEER. This CDR3 spans 16 amino acids.

This clonotype was picked up a small number of times. The chain joins TRBV2 to TRBJ2-3; the match to TRBD2 covers 10 bases. The CDR3 is 17 residues long. Germline loops: CDR1 SNHLY, CDR2 FYNNEI. The trim removed 2 bases at V and 2 bases at J, leaving 7 bases unmatched. The CDR3 here is CASSESLAGATTDTQYF. For the CDR3, the DNA is TGTGCCAGCAGTGAAAGTCTAGCGGGGGCCACCACAGATACGCAGTATTTT.

This clonotype showed up just a few times. J is TRBJ2-7 and V is TRBV20-1; D possibly corresponds to TRBD2 (5 bases). V was cut by 3 bases and J by 3 bases, with 12 bases left in between. CDR3 length: 13 amino acids. Germline V gene data show CDR1 as DFQATT and CDR2 as SNEGSKA (reference sequence). The CDR3 loop is CSARDRRDYEQYV. The CDR3 coding sequence is TGCAGTGCTAGGGACCGACGGGACTACGAGCAGTACGTC.

V gene TRBV12-3 or TRBV12-4 combines with J gene TRBJ1-3; no firm D call. V dropped 3 bases and J dropped 0 bases, with 6 bases sitting between them. The CDR3 length is 14 residues. The CDR3 here is CASSLGHSGNTIYF. CDR3 sequence (DNA): TGTGCCAGCAGTTTGGGCCACTCTGGAAACACCATATATTTT.

This clonotype occurred many times. The rearrangement links TRBV12-3 or TRBV12-4 to TRBJ2-1; D gene ambiguous. The CDR3 is made up of 13 amino acids. Trimming shortened V by 7 bases and J by 6 bases, and 13 bases separated the two germline ends. The DNA of the CDR3 is TGTGCCAGCAAGGGTGTGGGCGGCAATGAGCAGTTCTTC. Translating gives CASKGVGGNEQFF.

As DNA, the CDR3 is TGTGCCAGCAGCGAGGGACTAGCAGGGTGGGAGACCCAGTACTTC. Residues: CASSEGLAGWETQYF. This chain joins TRBV7-2 and TRBJ2-5; 9 nucleotides match TRBD2. The V gene's germline CDR1 is SGHTA and CDR2 FQGNSA. V lost 5 bases, J lost 5 bases, and 9 bases stayed unmatched. The CDR3 extends over 15 amino acids.

This clonotype was counted a few times. The chain has TRBV7-9 and TRBJ2-5, with TRBD1 identical over 10 bases. The CDR3 extends over 14 amino acids. The trim removed 6 bases at V and 2 bases at J, leaving 3 bases unmatched. Germline CDR1 and CDR2: SEHNR and FQNEAQ (reference sequence). The CDR3 is CASRRQGAQETQYF. The CDR3 DNA follows: TGTGCCAGCAGACGACAGGGGGCGCAAGAGACCCAGTACTTC.

Only one count was recorded for this clonotype. V is TRBV9 and J is TRBJ1-3; D is undetermined. From germline, CDR1 is SGDLS and CDR2 YYNGEE. Trimming removed 1 base from V and 0 bases from J, with 5 bases in between. The CDR3 covers 14 residues. In DNA form, the CDR3 reads TGTGCCAGCAGCGTACACTTCTCTGGAAACACCATATATTTT. Residues: CASSVHFSGNTIYF.

This chain uses TRBV9 with TRBJ1-4; D ambiguous. V lost 0 bases, J lost 4 bases, and 13 bases lay in between. Looked up from germline, CDR1 is SGDLS and CDR2 is YYNGEE. The CDR3 is 16 residues long. CDR3 in DNA: TGTGCCAGCAGCGTAGGATGGGGAGAAATTAATGAAAAACTGTTTTTT. It codes for CASSVGWGEINEKLFF.

The V gene is TRBV6-2 or TRBV6-3, the J gene TRBJ2-7, with 11 bases fitting TRBD2. This CDR3 is built from 15 residues. Germline V gene data show CDR1 as MNHEY and CDR2 as SVGEGT. The J segment lost 2 bases and the V segment lost 5 bases, leaving 5 bases of the junction unmatched. CDR3 region: CASSPTGLAAYEQYV. The CDR3 DNA sequence: TGTGCCAGCAGTCCAACGGGACTAGCGGCCTACGAGCAGTACGTC.

At least ten counts were recorded for this clonotype. This sequence joins TRBV5-1 and TRBJ2-1, with D uncertain. With 0 bases removed from V and 0 bases from J, the gap between germline ends came to 10 bases. CDR1 and CDR2 from the germline V gene are SGHRS and YFSETQ. The CDR3 loop spans 16 amino acids. The CDR3 region is CASSLAAGNSYNEQFF. For the CDR3, the DNA is TGCGCCAGCAGCTTGGCAGCTGGAAACTCCTACAATGAGCAGTTCTTC.

This clonotype was detected ten times or more. V and J are TRBV10-3 and TRBJ2-5; D may be TRBD1 or TRBD2 (5 bases each). CDR1 ENHRY and CDR2 SYGVKD come from the germline V gene. CDR3 length: 16 residues. V gave up 3 bases and J gave up 1 base, with 15 bases separating them. The CDR3 sequence: CAISDQGPSSQETQYF. The CDR3 DNA sequence: TGTGCCATCAGTGACCAGGGACCTAGCTCCCAAGAGACCCAGTACTTC.

Only a few counts were recorded for this clonotype. The junction shows a germline mismatch at one end, possibly a read error. J is TRBJ2-1 and V is TRBV2; 7 bases map to TRBD2. Germline V gives CDR1 SNHLY, CDR2 FYNNEI. CDR3 length: 12 amino acids. The CDR3 reads CASSEAWGGVIF. As DNA, the CDR3 is TGTGCCAGCAGTGAAGCTTGGGGGGGAGTGATCTTC. Variable domain in full (rest from reference TRBV2 and TRBJ2-1): EPEVTQTPSHQVTQMGQEVILRCVPISNHLYFYWYRQILGQKVEFLVSFYNNEISEKSEIFDDQFSVERPDGSNFTLKIRSTKLEDSAMYFCASSEAWGGVIFGPGTRLTVL.

The sample holds a few counts of this clonotype. V is TRBV6-1 and J is TRBJ2-5; 8 nucleotides agree with TRBD2. Trimming took 3 bases from V and 0 from J; bases not matched to a gene: 6. This CDR3 has 16 amino acids. Germline-derived CDR1 and CDR2 are MNHNS and SASEGT. DNA for the CDR3: TGTGCCAGCAGTGATTTAGCGGGGCCGTACCAAGAGACCCAGTACTTC. Amino acids: CASSDLAGPYQETQYF.

The rearrangement joins TRBV6-2 or TRBV6-3 to TRBJ2-2, with a tentative D call TRBD1 (5 bases). Germline loops: CDR1 MNHEY, CDR2 SVGEGT. This CDR3 comprises 13 residues. Trimming took 8 bases from V and 0 from J, leaving 7 bases between them. The CDR3 DNA follows: TGTGCCAGCGTAGGGGCGAACACCGGGGAGCTGTTTTTT. It specifies CASVGANTGELFF.

V is TRBV7-9 and J is TRBJ1-2; D call uncertain. The germline CDR1 and CDR2 sequences are SEHNR and FQNEAQ (reference sequence). CDR3 length: 12 amino acids. The V end was cut by 1 base, the J end by 7 bases, with 7 bases between. The DNA for the CDR3 is TGTGCCAGCAGCTTAGGTTTAGCTGGCTACACCTTC. Translation gives CASSLGLAGYTF.

This clonotype was counted between two and nine times. The chain combines TRBV20-1 with TRBJ1-2; TRBD1 aligns across 8 bases. The CDR3 loop spans 14 amino acids. CDR1 and CDR2 (germline): DFQATT, SNEGSKA (reference sequence). Unmatched junction bases numbered 10, after V lost 6 bases and J lost 4 bases. CDR3 nucleotide sequence: TGCAGTGCGCGAGCACAGGGGGGGGCCTATGGCTACACCTTC. It encodes CSARAQGGAYGYTF.

This clonotype appeared a few times. The chain employs TRBV5-1 and TRBJ2-7, with D possibly matching TRBD1 (5 bases). The V end lost 2 bases, the J end lost 2 bases, and 11 bases lay between the germline ends. Germline CDR1 is SGHRS and CDR2 is YFSETQ. The CDR3 sequence is 14 residues long. The CDR3 coding sequence is TGCGCCAGCAGCTTTGCGACAGCCACCTACGAGCAGTACTTC. Translating gives CASSFATATYEQYF. Complete variable domain (other parts from reference TRBV5-1 and TRBJ2-7): KAGVTQTPRYLIKTRGQQVTLSCSPISGHRSVSWYQQTPGQGLQFLFEYFSETQRNKGNFPGRFSGRQFSNSRSEMNVSTLELGDSALYLCASSFATATYEQYFGPGTRLTVT.

A few counts support this clonotype. This chain connects TRBV6-1 to TRBJ2-1; 12 bases are shared with TRBD1. CDR1 is MNHNS, CDR2 SASEGT, per germline. V lost 6 bases to trimming and J lost 8 bases; unmatched junction nucleotides: 5. The CDR3 is 14 residues long. In nucleotides, the CDR3 is TGTGCCAGCAGGGGGACAGGGGGCTTCGATGAGCAGTTCTTC. Protein: CASRGTGGFDEQFF.

The V call is TRBV29-1, the J call TRBJ2-5; D possibly uses TRBD1 or TRBD2 (5 bases each). The CDR3 covers 13 residues. The germline CDR1 and CDR2 sequences are SQVTM and ANQGSEA. V was shortened by 6 bases and J by 2 bases, with 13 bases between the two germline ends. The CDR3 reads CSVIGTDQETQYF. Here the CDR3 DNA reads TGCAGCGTCATAGGGACCGATCAAGAGACCCAGTACTTC.